Shown below are 25 T cell receptor beta chains from a single sample sequenced in a study of blood T cell repertoires in COVID-19. The method was immunoSEQ multiplex PCR; TCRdb's version includes in-frame clones alone and lacks a portion of them. The repertoire has roughly 250,000 clones, about 88% of them found once; the top ten carry approximately 2%. Sequencing was carried out using peripheral blood. These receptors were collected from a woman aged 40 to 50 who had recovered from COVID-19.

This clone has just one count. The chain has TRBV5-6 and TRBJ2-6, with 7 bases identical to TRBD2. V trimming: 4 bases; J trimming: 4 bases; junction bases outside the gene matches: 11. From germline, CDR1 is SGHDT and CDR2 YYEEEE. The CDR3 length is 17 residues. CDR3 DNA: TGTGCCAGCAGCCGGCGGGGGAAAACATCCGGGGCCAACGTCCTGACTTTC. It specifies CASSRRGKTSGANVLTF.

The V call is TRBV14, the J call TRBJ2-3, with D uncertain. Trimming shortened V by 1 base and J by 2 bases, and 7 bases separated the two germline ends. The germline gives CDR1 SGHDN, CDR2 FVKESK. The CDR3 runs 14 residues. The CDR3 sequence is CASSQVVYTDTQYF. The CDR3 DNA follows: TGTGCCAGCAGCCAAGTGGTCTACACAGATACGCAGTATTTT. Based on the CDR3 plus reference TRBV14 and TRBJ2-3, the full variable domain is EAGVTQFPSHSVIEKGQTVTLRCDPISGHDNLYWYRRVMGKEIKFLLHFVKESKQDESGMPNNRFLAERTGGTYSTLKVQPAELEDSGVYFCASSQVVYTDTQYFGPGTRLTVL.

The chain employs TRBV14 and TRBJ2-7, with 7 nucleotides matching TRBD1. V trimming: 2 bases; J trimming: 3 bases; junction bases outside the gene matches: 13. Germline V CDR1 and CDR2: SGHDN, FVKESK. The CDR3 spans 17 residues. CDR3 region: CASSQKPRDSTRYEQYF. As DNA, the CDR3 is TGTGCCAGCAGCCAAAAACCCCGGGACAGCACACGCTACGAGCAGTACTTC.

The rearrangement joins TRBV10-3 to TRBJ2-7, with 10 positions matching TRBD2. The germline V gene encodes CDR1 ENHRY and CDR2 SYGVKD. This CDR3 region has 15 residues. The V and J ends lost 0 bases and 7 bases, in that order; junction bases with no gene match: 6. The chain's CDR3 is CAISESSGRAGEQYF. The CDR3 DNA reads TGTGCCATCAGTGAGTCGAGCGGGAGGGCGGGGGAGCAGTACTTC.

V usage is TRBV5-6 and J usage is TRBJ2-2, with 10 bases lining up with TRBD2. V shed 3 bases and J 8 bases; nucleotides not matched to a gene: 13. Germline V gene lookup returns CDR1 SGHDT and CDR2 YYEEEE. The CDR3 is 17 residues long. The CDR3 reads CASSYRLAGLRRGELFF. The CDR3, as DNA: TGTGCCAGCAGCTACCGACTAGCGGGCCTGCGGAGGGGGGAGCTGTTTTTT.

This chain connects TRBV10-3 to TRBJ2-3; D is possibly TRBD2 (6 bases). CDR1 is ENHRY and CDR2 is SYGVKD in the germline V gene. V was trimmed by 0 bases and J by 2 bases, leaving 9 bases between them. The CDR3 has 15 amino acids. CDR3 nucleotides: TGTGCCATCAGTGAGTCCGGGACTGCCACAGATACGCAGTATTTT. This sequence encodes CAISESGTATDTQYF.

The table lists this clone with a few counts. The V call is TRBV6-1, the J call TRBJ2-7, with TRBD2 matching 10 bases. CDR3 size: 15 residues. Germline CDR1 is MNHNS and CDR2 is SASEGT. V lost 3 bases and J lost 2; bases outside the gene matches: 4. Here the CDR3 reads CASSEERGGPYEQYF. DNA for the CDR3: TGTGCCAGCAGTGAGGAGCGGGGGGGCCCCTACGAGCAGTACTTC.

This chain uses TRBV27 with TRBJ2-4, with D tentatively TRBD1 (6 bases). CDR1 is MNHEY and CDR2 is SMNVEV in the germline V gene (reference sequence). Trimming left V 2 bases short and J 4 bases short, with 12 bases between. There are 15 residues in the CDR3. CDR3 protein: CASSLTGLGKNIQYF. In nucleotides, the CDR3 is TGTGCCAGCAGTTTAACAGGGTTGGGAAAAAACATTCAGTACTTC.

V is TRBV19 and J is TRBJ1-2; TRBD1 agrees at 11 bases. The CDR3 runs 14 residues. In germline, CDR1 is LNHDA, CDR2 SQIVND (reference sequence). The ends lost 6 bases at V and 8 bases at J; junction bases unmatched: 8. The CDR3 loop reads CASSPGQGAGGYTF. CDR3 bases: TGTGCCAGTAGCCCCGGACAGGGGGCGGGAGGCTACACCTTC. Looking up the rest from reference TRBV19 and TRBJ1-2 gives the full variable domain: DGGITQSPKYLFRKEGQNVTLSCEQNLNHDAMYWYRQDPGQGLRLIYYSQIVNDFQKGDIAEGYSVSREKKESFPLTVTSAQKNPTAFYLCASSPGQGAGGYTFGSGTRLTVV.

The genes are TRBV21-1 and TRBJ2-7; TRBD2, as called in the table, went unchecked against the DNA. TRBV21-1 is tagged as a pseudogene. The CDR3 sequence is 16 residues long. CDR3 sequence (DNA): TGTGCCAGCAGCAATCAGGGAGGGCAAAGCTCCTACGAGCAGTACTTC. It is translated as CASSNQGGQSSYEQYF.

The genes are TRBV19 and TRBJ1-5, with D perhaps matching TRBD1 (5 bases). The CDR3 consists of 15 residues. V was cut by 7 bases and J by 2 bases, with 15 bases left in between. Germline V gene data show CDR1 as LNHDA and CDR2 as SQIVND (reference sequence). DNA for the CDR3: TGTGCCAGTACTACCCGGGGGGAAGGCAATCAGCCCCAGCATTTT. Translated: CASTTRGEGNQPQHF.

The V call is TRBV19, the J call TRBJ1-1, with 11 bases matching TRBD1. V gave up 6 bases and J gave up 8 bases; unmatched junction bases: 11. The germline gives CDR1 LNHDA, CDR2 SQIVND (reference sequence). This CDR3 has 15 amino acids. This CDR3 reads CASSRYGQGAGEAFF. CDR3 bases: TGTGCCAGTAGCAGATATGGACAGGGGGCCGGCGAAGCTTTCTTT. Looking up the rest from reference TRBV19 and TRBJ1-1 gives the full variable domain: DGGITQSPKYLFRKEGQNVTLSCEQNLNHDAMYWYRQDPGQGLRLIYYSQIVNDFQKGDIAEGYSVSREKKESFPLTVTSAQKNPTAFYLCASSRYGQGAGEAFFGQGTRLTVV.

V is TRBV6-4 and J is TRBJ1-4, with TRBD1 as a possible D gene (6 bases). Trimming removed 10 bases from V and 2 bases from J, with 26 bases in between. Germline CDR1 reads MRHNA; CDR2 reads SNTAGT. This CDR3 is 18 amino acids long. This chain's CDR3 is CATDRQAEGTLTNEKLFF. The CDR3 bases are TGTGCCACCGACAGACAAGCCGAGGGGACACTTACTAATGAAAAACTGTTTTTT.

The V gene is TRBV3-1 (or the pseudogene TRBV3-2), the J gene TRBJ2-3; D perhaps matches TRBD1 (6 bases). This CDR3 region has 18 residues. Between the trimmed V and J ends, which lost 4 bases and 2 bases, there was a span of 22 bases. CDR1 is LGHDT, CDR2 YNNKEL, per germline (reference sequence). The CDR3 DNA follows: TGTGCCAGCAGCCGCACCCGGGACATACTTGGATCCACAGATACGCAGTATTTT. Translation gives CASSRTRDILGSTDTQYF.

The chain links TRBV5-4 to TRBJ2-7; 8 bases agree with TRBD2. V shed 3 bases and J 3 bases; nucleotides not matched to a gene: 11. Germline V gene data show CDR1 as SGHNT and CDR2 as YYREEE (reference sequence). This CDR3 has 16 amino acids. In DNA form, the CDR3 reads TGTGCCAGCAGCTCTAAAACTAGCGGCGATAACTACGAGCAGTACTTC. Encoded protein: CASSSKTSGDNYEQYF.

The rearrangement joins TRBV19 to TRBJ1-2; 10 nucleotides align to TRBD1. The germline V gene encodes CDR1 LNHDA and CDR2 SQIVND (reference sequence). V lost 5 bases, J lost 7 bases, and 7 bases stayed unmatched. This CDR3 is 14 amino acids long. DNA of the CDR3: TGTGCCAGTAGTCACCGGGACAGGGGTGGTGGCTACACCTTC. Protein: CASSHRDRGGGYTF.

The CDR3 nucleotides read TGTGCCAGCTCACCAAGTTCAGTCCGCACAGATACGCAGTATTTT. Its translation is CASSPSSVRTDTQYF. The chain is built from TRBV18 and TRBJ2-3; unclear D gene. The ends were cut back, 2 bases at V and 1 base at J, with 10 bases in the middle. The germline V gene has CDR1 KGHSH and CDR2 LQKENI. CDR3 length: 15 residues.

The chain employs TRBV19 and TRBJ1-2, with D possibly being TRBD1 (5 bases). CDR1 and CDR2 (germline): LNHDA, SQIVND (reference sequence). This CDR3 contains 12 residues. V lost 10 bases and J lost 6, with 15 bases in between. The chain's CDR3 is CATTWGVHGYTF. The CDR3 bases are TGTGCCACCACGTGGGGGGTCCATGGCTACACCTTC.

This rearrangement joins TRBV9 to TRBJ1-4; 7 bases fit TRBD1. Germline V gene sequence: CDR1 SGDLS, CDR2 YYNGEE. The CDR3 extends over 14 amino acids. V dropped 7 bases and J dropped 2; count of bases not matched to a gene: 5. This CDR3 is CASSTGSTNEKLFF. DNA of the CDR3: TGTGCCAGCTCGACAGGGTCGACTAATGAAAAACTGTTTTTT.

The chain employs TRBV10-3 and TRBJ2-1, with a weak D call TRBD2 (5 bases). The CDR3 spans 14 residues. Trimming removed 6 bases from V and 6 bases from J, with 15 bases in between. The germline gives CDR1 ENHRY, CDR2 SYGVKD. The CDR3, as DNA: TGTGCCATCAGCCCAGCGGAAGGGCCCAATGAGCAGTTCTTC. It encodes CAISPAEGPNEQFF.

This chain uses TRBV19 with TRBJ2-1; 9 positions match TRBD2. The CDR3 contains 19 residues. V lost 3 bases and J lost 3; bases outside the gene matches: 15. Germline values: CDR1 LNHDA, CDR2 SQIVND (reference sequence). DNA of the CDR3: TGTGCCAGTAGTATCCCTTTTTTTGGAGTTAGCGGGGGCTACAATGAGCAGTTCTTC. Translating it yields CASSIPFFGVSGGYNEQFF.

The V call is TRBV10-3, the J call TRBJ2-5; possibly TRBD2 for D (6 bases). The CDR3 has 16 residues. From germline, CDR1 is ENHRY and CDR2 SYGVKD. With 2 bases removed from V and 4 bases from J, the gap between germline ends came to 17 bases. The CDR3 is CAISEPGVNSGETQYF. CDR3 bases: TGTGCCATCAGTGAGCCGGGGGTAAACTCAGGAGAGACCCAGTACTTC.

This clone was observed a handful of times. The chain uses TRBV6-2 or TRBV6-3 and TRBJ1-5; D might be TRBD1 (6 bases). V was trimmed by 0 bases and J by 7 bases, leaving 13 bases between them. Germline values: CDR1 MNHEY, CDR2 SVGEGT. CDR3 length equals 15 residues. The CDR3 DNA reads TGTGCCAGCAGTTACTCCGGACAGCGGGGGCAGCCCCAGCATTTT. Encoded protein: CASSYSGQRGQPQHF.

The chain is built from TRBV10-2 and TRBJ1-5, with D hard to call. The V end lost 5 bases, the J end lost 5 bases, and 10 bases lay between the germline ends. The germline V gene encodes CDR1 WSHSY and CDR2 SAAADI. This CDR3 has 13 amino acids. The CDR3 coding sequence is TGCGCCAGCAGTATTCTGGGCTATCAGCCCCAGCATTTT. It encodes CASSILGYQPQHF.

The V call is TRBV7-9, the J call TRBJ1-1; TRBD1 might be the D (5 bases). Per germline, CDR1 SEHNR and CDR2 FQNEAQ (reference sequence). V was trimmed by 2 bases and J by 0 bases, leaving 16 bases between them. This CDR3 contains 17 residues. The CDR3 spells CASSLILYRGMNTEAFF. CDR3 nucleotides: TGTGCCAGCAGCTTAATTCTCTATAGGGGTATGAACACTGAAGCTTTCTTT.